These 14 T cell receptor beta chains were sequenced from one sample in a study of CD8+CD57+ T cells in acquired aplastic anemia. Both TCR beta VDJ combination and CDR3 sequence profiling were carried out. Genomic DNA was the template for this profiling. Using its own MiXCR run on the reads, TCRdb lists one record per CDR3 protein. This repertoire shows around 200,000 distinct CDR3 sequences, 48% found once; its top ten account for roughly 13%. Previously, flow cytometry had revealed CD8+CD57+ cell expansion in the patients chosen for sequencing. Material: sorted CD4+, CD8+, or CD8+CD57+ T cells (not recorded which) from PBMCs. All receptors come from a human donor with aplastic anemia.

In DNA form, the CDR3 reads TGTGCCAGCAGCTATCCCGGGACGGTGAATGAACTGTTTTTT. Translating it yields CASSYPGTVNELFF. The chain combines TRBV7-9 with TRBJ1-4, with TRBD1 as a possible D gene (5 bases). The V end was cut by 4 bases, the J end by 12 bases, with 18 bases between. Germline CDR1 and CDR2: SEHNR and FQNEAQ (reference sequence). The CDR3 is 14 amino acids.

This clonotype was found many times. The chain couples TRBV9 to TRBJ1-2, with 8 positions matching TRBD1. CDR1 and CDR2 from the germline V gene are SGDLS and YYNGEE. This CDR3 comprises 14 residues. V was clipped by 2 bases and J by 4 bases; unmatched bases: 4. The CDR3: CASSVTGEGYGYTF. CDR3 nucleotides: TGTGCCAGCAGCGTGACAGGGGAGGGCTATGGCTACACCTTC.

CDR3 nucleotide sequence: TGTGCCAGCAGCTTAGGTTCCGGACCCACGACCCAGTACTTC. It codes for CASSLGSGPTTQYF. The chain carries TRBV7-2 and TRBJ2-5; unclear D gene. CDR3 length: 14 amino acids. V was trimmed by 1 base and J by 7 bases, leaving 13 bases between them. The germline V gene encodes CDR1 SGHTA and CDR2 FQGNSA.

This chain connects TRBV7-9 to TRBJ2-7; D unresolved. CDR1 and CDR2 from the germline V gene are SEHNR and FQNEAQ (reference sequence). The V end was cut by 4 bases, the J end by 6 bases, with 10 bases between. This CDR3 is 12 amino acids long. The DNA of the CDR3 is TGTGCCAGCAGCTCACTGTACGTCGAGCAGTACTTC. It is translated as CASSSLYVEQYF.

Comments on this clonotype: The junction and the germline gene differ at one end; a read error may be behind it. The chain joins TRBV5-1 to TRBJ1-1; unclear D gene. The germline V gene encodes CDR1 SGHRS and CDR2 YFSETQ. The CDR3 totals 13 residues. This CDR3 reads CASLKQPNTGAFF. The CDR3 bases are TGCGCCAGCCTCAAACAGCCAAACACTGGAGCTTTCTTT.

V gene TRBV24-1 combines with J gene TRBJ1-5; D is perhaps TRBD1 (6 bases). CDR3 size: 15 residues. The germline V gene has CDR1 KGHDR and CDR2 SFDVKD. The V end lost 5 bases, the J end lost 4 bases, and 14 bases lay between the germline ends. The CDR3 coding sequence is TGTGCCACCAGTGCTAGAGGGGGAGGAAATCAGCCCCAGCATTTT. This encodes CATSARGGGNQPQHF.

This chain connects TRBV12-3 or TRBV12-4 to TRBJ2-3, with D possibly TRBD2 on 7 matching bases. The CDR3 is 14 amino acids. V lost 8 bases and J 0 bases, leaving 12 bases between the germline ends. In nucleotides, the CDR3 is TGTGCCAGCCTTAGGGGGGGAAGCACAGATACGCAGTATTTT. Amino acids: CASLRGGSTDTQYF.

The V and J genes are TRBV7-2 and TRBJ2-7, with TRBD2 identical over 7 bases. J gave up 0 bases and V 4 bases, and 3 bases lay outside the gene matches. The CDR3 consists of 14 residues. Germline V gene data show CDR1 as SGHTA and CDR2 as FQGNSA. CDR3 in DNA: TGTGCCAGCAGCTCAGAGCGGGGCTCCTACGAGCAGTACTTC. Its translation: CASSSERGSYEQYF.

This chain joins TRBV10-2 and TRBJ2-5; TRBD2 matches at 8 bases. V dropped 2 bases and J dropped 4; count of bases not matched to a gene: 6. Germline assignment: CDR1 WSHSY and CDR2 SAAADI. This CDR3 is built from 15 residues. The CDR3 is CASSERSGRGETQYF. The CDR3 nucleotides read TGCGCCAGCAGTGAGAGGTCCGGGAGGGGAGAGACCCAGTACTTC.

The chain links TRBV5-6 to TRBJ2-3; D gene uncertain. This CDR3 region has 12 residues. Germline V gives CDR1 SGHDT, CDR2 YYEEEE. V gave up 2 bases and J gave up 4 bases, with 5 bases separating them. The CDR3 loop is CASSFSPDTQYF. The CDR3 nucleotides read TGTGCCAGCAGCTTTTCACCAGATACGCAGTATTTT.

The chain is built from TRBV7-2 and TRBJ2-7; D is ambiguous. The CDR3 sequence is 10 residues long. Germline V lookup: CDR1 SGHTA, CDR2 FQGNSA. The ends were cut back, 8 bases at V and 6 bases at J, with 8 bases in the middle. In nucleotides, the CDR3 is TGTGCCAGCTCAGGTGGCGAGCAGTACTTC. Translating gives CASSGGEQYF.

A few counts support this clonotype. The chain uses TRBV9 and TRBJ2-3; TRBD1 aligns across 8 bases. In germline, CDR1 is SGDLS, CDR2 YYNGEE. V gave up 5 bases and J gave up 2 bases; unmatched junction bases: 7. The CDR3 contains 15 residues. The CDR3 DNA is TGTGCCAGCAGTGGACAGGGCGCATCCACAGATACGCAGTATTTT. This translates into CASSGQGASTDTQYF.

The V gene is TRBV29-1, the J gene TRBJ1-2; 7 bases fit TRBD1. This CDR3 is 14 amino acids long. J gave up 8 bases and V 4 bases, and 13 bases lay outside the gene matches. Germline CDR1 reads SQVTM; CDR2 reads ANQGSEA. The CDR3 protein is CSVVESTGSRGYTF. In DNA form, the CDR3 reads TGCAGCGTTGTAGAATCGACAGGGAGTAGGGGCTACACCTTC.

As for this clonotype: Its ends do not fully match the called genes, so a read error is possible. The V call is TRBV29-1, the J call TRBJ2-7; 8 bases fit TRBD2. Germline CDR1 is SQVTM and CDR2 is ANQGSEA. The CDR3 is 14 amino acids. In DNA form, the CDR3 reads TGCAGCGTGGAAGACCCGGGACTAGCCTACGAGCAGTACTTC. Its translation: CSVEDPGLAYEQYF.